These 24 T cell receptor beta chains share one sample of origin, sequenced in a study of T-cell memory formation after mild COVID-19. TCRdb analysed the 5' RACE reads with MiXCR anew, one entry per CDR3 protein. The sample has about 470,000 distinct CDR3 sequences, more than 20% seen once; the top ten hold around 12%. Input material: PBMCs or a T cell subset sorted from them (not recorded which). The receptor set was obtained from an adult woman who had mild COVID-19 (a few samples of this study predate the infection). Cell type and time point are not known.

V and J are TRBV10-3 and TRBJ2-5, with a tentative D call TRBD1 (6 bases). The CDR3 covers 15 residues. The V gene's germline CDR1 is ENHRY and CDR2 SYGVKD. The ends were cut back, 2 bases at V and 5 bases at J, with 15 bases in the middle. CDR3 protein: CAISEGQWEKETQYF. The CDR3 DNA is TGTGCCATCAGTGAGGGACAGTGGGAAAAGGAGACCCAGTACTTC.

This clonotype has at least ten counts. The CDR3 reads CASSLAGFTNTQYF. In DNA form, the CDR3 reads TGTGCCAGCAGCTTGGCGGGCTTCACGAATACGCAGTATTTT. The rearrangement uses TRBV5-6 and TRBJ2-3; no firm D call. The germline CDR1 and CDR2 sequences are SGHDT and YYEEEE. V was shortened by 0 bases and J by 7 bases, with 12 bases between the two germline ends. The CDR3 consists of 14 residues.

The rearrangement uses TRBV6-6 and TRBJ2-5; D may match TRBD1 or TRBD2 (6 bases each). V dropped 6 bases and J dropped 1 base, with 18 bases sitting between them. This CDR3 is built from 16 residues. Germline lookup yields CDR1 MNHNY and CDR2 SVGAGI (reference sequence). The CDR3 loop reads CASSLSDGGGQETQYF. DNA of the CDR3: TGTGCCAGCAGCCTCTCCGACGGAGGGGGCCAAGAGACCCAGTACTTC.

This clonotype has more than one count but fewer than ten. V and J are TRBV7-9 and TRBJ2-7, with 9 bases matching TRBD1. Germline V gene data show CDR1 as SEHNR and CDR2 as FQNEAQ (reference sequence). The CDR3 consists of 15 residues. With V trimmed by 5 bases and J by 5 bases, 10 bases remained unmatched. CDR3 sequence reads: CASSIPGQGMNEQYF. Here the CDR3 DNA reads TGTGCCAGCAGCATACCAGGACAGGGGATGAACGAGCAGTACTTC.

The sample holds many counts of this clonotype. The chain joins TRBV7-2 to TRBJ2-3; the match to TRBD2 covers 14 bases. The V gene's germline CDR1 is SGHTA and CDR2 FQGNSA. The length of the CDR3 is 20 residues. J was trimmed by 2 bases and V by 4 bases; bases with no gene match: 14. This chain's CDR3 is CASSSKIQRTSGGSTDTQYF. CDR3 bases: TGTGCCAGCAGCTCCAAAATCCAACGGACTAGCGGGGGGTCCACAGATACGCAGTATTTT.

V is TRBV5-1 and J is TRBJ1-2; no clear D. Trimming stripped 0 bases from V and 4 bases from J, with 7 bases between. Germline CDR1 is SGHRS and CDR2 is YFSETQ. The CDR3 runs to 13 residues. DNA of the CDR3: TGCGCCAGCAGCTTGGACCCCTCCTATGGCTACACCTTC. This gives the protein CASSLDPSYGYTF.

The V gene is TRBV20-1, the J gene TRBJ1-3; tentatively, D is TRBD1 (5 bases). V lost 4 bases and J lost 0, with 13 bases in between. Per germline, CDR1 DFQATT and CDR2 SNEGSKA (reference sequence). This CDR3 contains 15 residues. The CDR3 nucleotides read TGCAGTGCTACTAGGGGACCTAACTCTGGAAACACCATATATTTT. Protein product: CSATRGPNSGNTIYF.

This clonotype was picked up a small number of times. The chain carries TRBV2 and TRBJ2-7; TRBD1 matches at 10 bases. Unmatched junction bases numbered 4, after V lost 6 bases and J lost 2 bases. The CDR3 length is 14 residues. Germline-derived CDR1 and CDR2 are SNHLY and FYNNEI. The CDR3 loop reads CASRPGQGTYEQYF. The CDR3 nucleotides are TGTGCCAGCAGACCGGGACAGGGGACCTACGAGCAGTACTTC.

The V gene is TRBV20-1, the J gene TRBJ2-7; 7 bases align to TRBD2. V gave up 5 bases and J gave up 5 bases; unmatched junction bases: 18. Germline CDR1 is DFQATT and CDR2 is SNEGSKA (reference sequence). The CDR3 totals 16 residues. CDR3 bases: TGCAGTGCTCTAGCGGACAAGTGGGTACTATTCGACGAGCAGTACTTC. This gives the protein CSALADKWVLFDEQYF.

The chain employs TRBV7-9 and TRBJ2-2; D perhaps matches TRBD1 (5 bases). V was shortened by 5 bases and J by 1 base, with 11 bases between the two germline ends. The CDR3 contains 15 residues. The germline CDR1 and CDR2 sequences are SEHNR and FQNEAQ (reference sequence). As DNA, the CDR3 is TGTGCCAGCAGCAAGGACACTCGGAACACCGGGGAGCTGTTTTTT. It translates to CASSKDTRNTGELFF.

This sequence joins TRBV6-2 or TRBV6-3 and TRBJ2-3, with 8 bases matching TRBD2. Germline loops: CDR1 MNHEY, CDR2 SVGEGT. The CDR3 sequence is 16 residues long. V was pared by 6 bases and J by 5 bases, with 13 bases of the junction left unmatched. The CDR3 nucleotides are TGTGCCAGCAGGCTCGTTACGGGGGGGCCCCAAGATACGCAGTATTTT. Translation gives CASRLVTGGPQDTQYF.

This clonotype was seen many times. This chain uses TRBV7-2 with TRBJ2-7; 7 bases fit TRBD2. The CDR3 covers 15 residues. From germline, CDR1 is SGHTA and CDR2 FQGNSA. The V gene end was trimmed by 1 base and the J gene end by 0 bases; junction bases not matched to a gene: 3. CDR3 nucleotide sequence: TGTGCCAGCAGCTTAGAGGGCGGGAGCTCCTACGAGCAGTACTTC. Protein: CASSLEGGSSYEQYF.

CDR3 sequence: CASSDRVDAGELFF. In DNA form, the CDR3 reads TGTGCCAGCAGTGACAGGGTGGATGCCGGGGAGCTGTTTTTT. The rearrangement joins TRBV27 to TRBJ2-2; 7 nucleotides agree with TRBD1. In germline, CDR1 is MNHEY, CDR2 SMNVEV (reference sequence). The J segment lost 6 bases and the V segment lost 5 bases, leaving 6 bases of the junction unmatched. This CDR3 contains 14 residues.

This clonotype was observed a few times. V usage is TRBV6-5 and J usage is TRBJ2-7, with 10 bases aligning to TRBD2. Germline V gene data show CDR1 as MNHEY and CDR2 as SVGAGI. The V gene end was trimmed by 3 bases and the J gene end by 7 bases; junction bases not matched to a gene: 6. The CDR3 runs to 14 residues. The CDR3 spells CASSYSGRRGEQYF. The CDR3 bases are TGTGCCAGCAGTTATAGCGGGAGGCGGGGGGAGCAGTACTTC.

The chain uses TRBV6-6 and TRBJ2-3; TRBD2 matches 7 bases. The CDR3 spans 18 residues. The germline V gene has CDR1 MNHNY and CDR2 SVGAGI (reference sequence). V dropped 2 bases and J dropped 4; count of bases not matched to a gene: 15. CDR3 protein: CASSYTTLGAGAPDTQYF. CDR3 DNA sequence: TGTGCCAGCAGTTACACTACCCTTGGGGCGGGAGCCCCAGATACGCAGTATTTT.

This clonotype has more than one count but fewer than ten. The chain is built from TRBV12-3 or TRBV12-4 and TRBJ1-5; 7 bases match TRBD1. With 5 bases clipped from V and 6 bases from J, the junction kept 10 bases outside the gene matches. CDR3 size: 15 residues. CDR3 sequence: CASSPWDRLLQPQHF. In nucleotides, the CDR3 is TGTGCCAGCAGTCCTTGGGACAGACTCCTTCAGCCCCAGCATTTT.

This clonotype was picked up a small number of times. V usage is TRBV6-6 and J usage is TRBJ2-7, with 7 bases aligning to TRBD2. The V gene end was trimmed by 7 bases and the J gene end by 2 bases; junction bases not matched to a gene: 2. The CDR3 totals 12 residues. The germline gives CDR1 MNHNY, CDR2 SVGAGI (reference sequence). Written as DNA, the CDR3 is TGTGCCAGCATCGGGACTACCTACGAGCAGTACTTC. It codes for CASIGTTYEQYF.

This clonotype was seen only a few times. This chain joins TRBV6-6 and TRBJ1-5; 9 bases fit TRBD1. Looked up from germline, CDR1 is MNHNY and CDR2 is SVGAGI (reference sequence). V shed 5 bases and J 4 bases; nucleotides not matched to a gene: 6. The CDR3 is 15 residues long. The CDR3 bases are TGTGCCAGCAGTCCCGAAGGGACAGGGAATCAGCCCCAGCATTTT. This encodes CASSPEGTGNQPQHF.

This clonotype came up a few times. The chain links TRBV14 to TRBJ2-7, with TRBD2 identical over 12 bases. Germline-derived CDR1 and CDR2 are SGHDN and FVKESK. The CDR3 covers 17 residues. The junction had 12 bases not matched to a gene; V was cut back by 4 bases and J by 5 bases. Written as DNA, the CDR3 is TGTGCCAGCAGCCTTGGACTAGCGGGGATACTAGCTCACGAGCAGTACTTC. This translates into CASSLGLAGILAHEQYF. Full variable domain (remainder filled in from reference TRBV14 and TRBJ2-7): EAGVTQFPSHSVIEKGQTVTLRCDPISGHDNLYWYRRVMGKEIKFLLHFVKESKQDESGMPNNRFLAERTGGTYSTLKVQPAELEDSGVYFCASSLGLAGILAHEQYFGPGTRLTVT.

This rearrangement joins TRBV12-3 or TRBV12-4 to TRBJ2-3; D is possibly TRBD1 (5 bases). The CDR3 length is 16 residues. V was cut by 1 base and J by 7 bases, with 18 bases left in between. CDR3 region: CASSLGEAAWGNTQYF. The CDR3 bases are TGTGCCAGCAGTTTAGGCGAGGCAGCCTGGGGCAATACGCAGTATTTT.

V usage is TRBV6-2 or TRBV6-3 and J usage is TRBJ2-2; 9 bases align to TRBD1. V trimming: 6 bases; J trimming: 5 bases; junction bases outside the gene matches: 10. This CDR3 spans 16 amino acids. Germline lookup yields CDR1 MNHEY and CDR2 SVGEGT. Here the CDR3 reads CASRPPGTGRTGELFF. The CDR3 DNA is TGTGCCAGCAGGCCCCCCGGGACAGGGAGGACCGGGGAGCTGTTTTTT.

The chain carries TRBV5-1 and TRBJ2-7; 8 bases are shared with TRBD1. The V and J ends lost 4 bases and 2 bases, in that order; junction bases with no gene match: 11. This CDR3 comprises 16 residues. Looked up from germline, CDR1 is SGHRS and CDR2 is YFSETQ. The CDR3 sequence is CASSPRGTGGAYEQYF. The CDR3 bases are TGCGCCAGCAGCCCCCGCGGGACAGGAGGGGCCTACGAGCAGTACTTC.

In its sample, this clonotype was seen a few times. This rearrangement joins TRBV5-1 to TRBJ2-2; 9 bases match TRBD2. J lost 0 bases, V lost 6 bases, and 6 bases had no gene match. The CDR3 sequence is 16 residues long. Germline values: CDR1 SGHRS, CDR2 YFSETQ. The CDR3 bases are TGCGCCAGCACCTCTTCTAGCGGGACGAACACCGGGGAGCTGTTTTTT. It yields the protein CASTSSSGTNTGELFF.

The genes are TRBV12-3 or TRBV12-4 and TRBJ2-3, with TRBD1 matching over 12 bases. V was clipped by 6 bases and J by 2 bases; unmatched bases: 3. The CDR3 sequence is 15 residues long. CDR3 loop: CASRTGQGATDTQYF. Here the CDR3 DNA reads TGTGCCAGCAGAACGGGACAGGGGGCCACAGATACGCAGTATTTT.